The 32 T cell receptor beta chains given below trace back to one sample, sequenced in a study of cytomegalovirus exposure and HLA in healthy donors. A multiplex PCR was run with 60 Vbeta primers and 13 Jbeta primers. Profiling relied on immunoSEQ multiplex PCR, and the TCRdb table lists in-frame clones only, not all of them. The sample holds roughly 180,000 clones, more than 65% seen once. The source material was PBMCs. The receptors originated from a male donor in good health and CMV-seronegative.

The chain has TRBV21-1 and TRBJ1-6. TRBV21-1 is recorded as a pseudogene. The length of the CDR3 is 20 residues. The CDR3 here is CASSKKAGGCPWFHNSPLHF. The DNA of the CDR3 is TGTGCCAGCAGCAAAAAGGCTGGGGGGTGCCCCTGGTTCCATAATTCACCCCTCCACTTT.

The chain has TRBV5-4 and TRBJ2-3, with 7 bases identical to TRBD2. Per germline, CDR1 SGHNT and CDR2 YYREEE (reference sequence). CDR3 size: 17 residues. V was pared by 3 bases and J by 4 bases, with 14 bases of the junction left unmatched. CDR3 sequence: CASSSLSRGSIPDTQYF. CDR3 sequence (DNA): TGTGCCAGCAGCTCTCTTTCGCGCGGGAGCATACCAGATACGCAGTATTTT.

CDR3 in DNA: TGTGCCAGCAGGTTCGGACAAAATAGCAATCAGCCCCAGCATTTT. Translating it yields CASRFGQNSNQPQHF. The chain uses TRBV5-6 and TRBJ1-5, with D possibly being TRBD1 (5 bases). Germline V gene data show CDR1 as SGHDT and CDR2 as YYEEEE. The CDR3 has 15 residues. Deletions cut 5 bases from V and 0 bases from J, with 12 bases between.

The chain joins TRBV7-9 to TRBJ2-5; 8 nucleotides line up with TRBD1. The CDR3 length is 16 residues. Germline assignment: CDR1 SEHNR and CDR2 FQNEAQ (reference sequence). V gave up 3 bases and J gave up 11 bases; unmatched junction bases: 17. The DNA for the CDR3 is TGTGCCAGCAGCTTCTCACAGGGGGTCGGTGTCTTTGAGCAGTACTTC. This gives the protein CASSFSQGVGVFEQYF.

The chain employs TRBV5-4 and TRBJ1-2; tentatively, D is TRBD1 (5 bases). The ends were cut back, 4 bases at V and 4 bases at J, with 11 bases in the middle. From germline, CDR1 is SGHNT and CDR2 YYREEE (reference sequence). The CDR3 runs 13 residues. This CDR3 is CASSARGSYGYTF. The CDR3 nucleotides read TGTGCCAGCAGCGCCCGGGGGTCCTATGGCTACACCTTC.

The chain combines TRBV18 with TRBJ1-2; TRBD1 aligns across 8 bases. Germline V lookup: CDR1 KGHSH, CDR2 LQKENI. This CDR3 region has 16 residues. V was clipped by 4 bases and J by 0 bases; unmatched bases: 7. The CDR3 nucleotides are TGTGCCAGCTCACGGCAGGGGGCCCCTCCTAACTATGGCTACACCTTC. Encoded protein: CASSRQGAPPNYGYTF.

The CDR3 DNA follows: TGTGCCACCGGCACTGGGCGCGGGTCCAACTATGGCTACACCTTC. Its protein product is CATGTGRGSNYGYTF. The chain is built from TRBV15 and TRBJ1-2; D remains ambiguous. CDR1 LNHNV and CDR2 YYDKDF come from the germline V gene (reference sequence). Trimming took off 8 bases at V and 2 bases at J, with 18 bases between the two ends. The CDR3 is 15 residues long.

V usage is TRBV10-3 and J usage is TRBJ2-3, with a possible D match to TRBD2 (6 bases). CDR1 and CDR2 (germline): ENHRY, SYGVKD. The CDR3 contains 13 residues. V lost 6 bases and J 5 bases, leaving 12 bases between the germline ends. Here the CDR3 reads CAISPRDLDTQYF. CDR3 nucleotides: TGTGCCATCAGCCCTCGGGACTTAGATACGCAGTATTTT.

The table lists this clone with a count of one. CDR3: CASSSNSYYGYTF. As DNA, the CDR3 is TGTGCCAGCAGTTCCAACAGTTACTATGGCTACACCTTC. This chain connects TRBV6-5 to TRBJ1-2, with unresolved D. The CDR3 extends over 13 amino acids. V shed 4 bases and J shed 3 bases, with 9 bases lying between them. The germline V gene encodes CDR1 MNHEY and CDR2 SVGAGI.

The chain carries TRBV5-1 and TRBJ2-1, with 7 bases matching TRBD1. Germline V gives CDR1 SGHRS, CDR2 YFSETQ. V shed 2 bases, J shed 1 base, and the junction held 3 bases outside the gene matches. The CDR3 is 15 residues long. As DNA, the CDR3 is TGCGCCAGCAGCTTCCCGGACAGGTCCTACAATGAGCAGTTCTTC. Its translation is CASSFPDRSYNEQFF.

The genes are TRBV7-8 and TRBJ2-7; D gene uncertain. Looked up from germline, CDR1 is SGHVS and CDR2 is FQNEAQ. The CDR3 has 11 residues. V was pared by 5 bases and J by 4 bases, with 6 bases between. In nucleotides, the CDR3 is TGTGCCAGCAGCCGCGCTTACGAGCAGTACTTC. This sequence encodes CASSRAYEQYF.

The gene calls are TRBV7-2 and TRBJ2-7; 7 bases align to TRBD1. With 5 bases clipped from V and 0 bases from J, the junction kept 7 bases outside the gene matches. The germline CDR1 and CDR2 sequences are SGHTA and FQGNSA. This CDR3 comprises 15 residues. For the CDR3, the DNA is TGTGCCAGCAGCCCACCGCAGGGGGTCTCCTACGAGCAGTACTTC. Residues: CASSPPQGVSYEQYF.

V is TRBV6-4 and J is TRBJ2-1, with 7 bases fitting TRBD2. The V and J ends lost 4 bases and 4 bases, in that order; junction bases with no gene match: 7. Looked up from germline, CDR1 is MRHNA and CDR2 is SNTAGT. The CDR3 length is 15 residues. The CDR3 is CASSATGLTYNEQFF. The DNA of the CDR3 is TGTGCCAGCAGTGCAACGGGACTAACGTACAATGAGCAGTTCTTC.

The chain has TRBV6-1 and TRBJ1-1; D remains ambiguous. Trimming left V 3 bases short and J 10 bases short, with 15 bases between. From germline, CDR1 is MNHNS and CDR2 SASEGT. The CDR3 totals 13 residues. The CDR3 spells CASSEETWRGAFF. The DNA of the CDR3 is TGTGCCAGCAGTGAGGAAACATGGCGGGGAGCTTTCTTT.

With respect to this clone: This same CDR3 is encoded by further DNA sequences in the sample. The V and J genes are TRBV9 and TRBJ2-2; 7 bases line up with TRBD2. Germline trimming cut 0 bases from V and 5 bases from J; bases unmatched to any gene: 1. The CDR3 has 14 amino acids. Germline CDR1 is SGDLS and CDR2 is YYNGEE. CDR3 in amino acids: CASSVGGGTGELFF. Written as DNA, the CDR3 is TGTGCCAGCAGCGTAGGGGGGGGGACCGGGGAGCTGTTTTTT.

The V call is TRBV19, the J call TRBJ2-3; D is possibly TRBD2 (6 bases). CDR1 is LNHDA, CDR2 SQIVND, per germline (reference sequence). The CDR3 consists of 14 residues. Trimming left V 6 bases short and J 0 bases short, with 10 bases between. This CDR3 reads CASSLADSTDTQYF. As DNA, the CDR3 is TGTGCCAGTAGCTTAGCGGATAGCACAGATACGCAGTATTTT.

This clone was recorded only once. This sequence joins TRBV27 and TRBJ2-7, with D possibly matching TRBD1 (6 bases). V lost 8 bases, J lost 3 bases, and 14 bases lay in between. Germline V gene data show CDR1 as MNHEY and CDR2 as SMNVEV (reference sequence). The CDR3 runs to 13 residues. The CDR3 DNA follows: TGTGCCAGCTCGTACAGGGAAAACTACGAGCAGTACTTC. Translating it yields CASSYRENYEQYF.

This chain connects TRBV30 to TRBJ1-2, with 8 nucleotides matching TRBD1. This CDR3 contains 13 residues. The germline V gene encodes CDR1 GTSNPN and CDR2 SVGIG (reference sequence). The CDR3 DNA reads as TGTGCTTATGGACAGGGAAGGTCCTATGGCTACACCTTC. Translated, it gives CAYGQGRSYGYTF.

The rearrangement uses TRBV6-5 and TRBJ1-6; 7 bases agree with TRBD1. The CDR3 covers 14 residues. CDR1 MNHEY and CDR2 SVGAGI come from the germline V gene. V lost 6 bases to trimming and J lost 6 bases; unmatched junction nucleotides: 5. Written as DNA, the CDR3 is TGTGCCAGCAGCCGTACAGGGGCTAATTCACCCCTCCACTTT. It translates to CASSRTGANSPLHF.

CDR3 in amino acids: CASSASSGVYEQYF. CDR3 sequence (DNA): TGTGCCAGCAGCGCCTCTAGCGGGGTTTACGAGCAGTACTTC. The rearrangement joins TRBV9 to TRBJ2-7, with 9 bases aligning to TRBD2. CDR1 and CDR2 (germline): SGDLS, YYNGEE. The junction had 5 bases not matched to a gene; V was cut back by 3 bases and J by 4 bases. The CDR3 spans 14 residues. The full variable domain, completed using reference TRBV9 and TRBJ2-7, is DSGVTQTPKHLITATGQRVTLRCSPRSGDLSVYWYQQSLDQGLQFLIQYYNGEERAKGNILERFSAQQFPDLHSELNLSSLELGDSALYFCASSASSGVYEQYFGPGTRLTVT.

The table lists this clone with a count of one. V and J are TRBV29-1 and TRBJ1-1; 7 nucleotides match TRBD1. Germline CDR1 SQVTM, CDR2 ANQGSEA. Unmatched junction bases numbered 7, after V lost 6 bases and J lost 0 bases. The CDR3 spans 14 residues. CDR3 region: CSVTGMGVNTEAFF. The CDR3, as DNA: TGCAGCGTGACAGGGATGGGGGTGAACACTGAAGCTTTCTTT.

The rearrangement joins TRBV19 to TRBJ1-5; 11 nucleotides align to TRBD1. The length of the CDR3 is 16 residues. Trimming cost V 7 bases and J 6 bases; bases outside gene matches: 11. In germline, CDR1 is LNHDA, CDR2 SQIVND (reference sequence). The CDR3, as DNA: TGTGCCAGTACGAGCTTGGGACAGGGGGACAGTCAGCCCCAGCATTTT. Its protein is CASTSLGQGDSQPQHF.

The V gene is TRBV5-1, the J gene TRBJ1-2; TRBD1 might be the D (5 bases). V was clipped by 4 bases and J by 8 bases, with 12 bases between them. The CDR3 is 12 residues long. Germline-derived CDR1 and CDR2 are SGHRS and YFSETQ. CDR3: CASSEEGRGYTF. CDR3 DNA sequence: TGCGCCAGCAGCGAGGAGGGGCGAGGCTACACCTTC.

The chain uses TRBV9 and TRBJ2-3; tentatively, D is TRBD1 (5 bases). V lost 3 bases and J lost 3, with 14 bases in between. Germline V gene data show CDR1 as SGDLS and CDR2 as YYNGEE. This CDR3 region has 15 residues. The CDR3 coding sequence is TGTGCCAGCAGCGGAGACAGTTTACGGACAGATACGCAGTATTTT. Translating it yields CASSGDSLRTDTQYF.

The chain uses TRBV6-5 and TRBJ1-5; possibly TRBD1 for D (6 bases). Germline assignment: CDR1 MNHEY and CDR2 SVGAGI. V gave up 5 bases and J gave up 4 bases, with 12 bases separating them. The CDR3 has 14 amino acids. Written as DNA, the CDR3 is TGTGCCAGCAGTCCGACACAGGGAAATCAGCCCCAGCATTTT. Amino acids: CASSPTQGNQPQHF.

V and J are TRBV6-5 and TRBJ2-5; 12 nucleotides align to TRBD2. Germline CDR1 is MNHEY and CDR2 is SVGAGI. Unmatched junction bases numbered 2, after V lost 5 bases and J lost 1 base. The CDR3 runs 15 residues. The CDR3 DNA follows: TGTGCCAGCAGTACGACTAGCGGGGGCCAAGAGACCCAGTACTTC. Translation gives CASSTTSGGQETQYF.

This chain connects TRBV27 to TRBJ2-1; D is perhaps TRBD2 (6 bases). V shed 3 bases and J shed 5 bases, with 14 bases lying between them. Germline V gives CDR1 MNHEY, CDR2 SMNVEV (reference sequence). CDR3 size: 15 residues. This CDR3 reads CASSLGSGTHNEQFF. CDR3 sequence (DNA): TGTGCCAGCAGTTTGGGCTCCGGGACTCACAATGAGCAGTTCTTC.

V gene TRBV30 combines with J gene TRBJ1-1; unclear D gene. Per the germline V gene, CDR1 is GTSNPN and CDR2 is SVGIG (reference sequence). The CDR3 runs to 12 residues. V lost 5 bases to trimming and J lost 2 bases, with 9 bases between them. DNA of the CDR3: TGTGCCTGGGGCAGAGGTAACACTGAAGCTTTCTTT. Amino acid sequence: CAWGRGNTEAFF.

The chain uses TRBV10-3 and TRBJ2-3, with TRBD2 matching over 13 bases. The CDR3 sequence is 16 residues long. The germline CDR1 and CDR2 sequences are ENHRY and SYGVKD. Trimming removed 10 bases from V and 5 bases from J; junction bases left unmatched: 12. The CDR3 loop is CATAGTSGNVGDTQYF. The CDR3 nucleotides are TGTGCCACCGCCGGGACTAGCGGGAATGTTGGAGATACGCAGTATTTT.

The CDR3 bases are TGTGCCAGCAGTTCCCAGGGGCACATTCAGTACTTC. Translation: CASSSQGHIQYF. The chain carries TRBV28 and TRBJ2-4; a possible D gene is TRBD1 (6 bases). The CDR3 runs 12 residues. V was clipped by 4 bases and J by 8 bases, with 9 bases between them. CDR1 is MDHEN and CDR2 is SYDVKM in the germline V gene. Using reference TRBV28 and TRBJ2-4 for the parts outside the CDR3, the full variable domain is DVKVTQSSRYLVKRTGEKVFLECVQDMDHENMFWYRQDPGLGLRLIYFSYDVKMKEKGDIPEGYSVSREKKERFSLILESASTNQTSMYLCASSSQGHIQYFGAGTRLSVL.

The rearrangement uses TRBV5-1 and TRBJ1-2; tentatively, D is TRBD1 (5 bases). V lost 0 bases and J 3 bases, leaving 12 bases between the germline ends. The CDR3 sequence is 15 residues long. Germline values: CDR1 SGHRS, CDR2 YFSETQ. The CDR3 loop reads CASSLAPRADYGYTF. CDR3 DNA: TGCGCCAGCAGCTTGGCCCCCAGGGCGGACTATGGCTACACCTTC.

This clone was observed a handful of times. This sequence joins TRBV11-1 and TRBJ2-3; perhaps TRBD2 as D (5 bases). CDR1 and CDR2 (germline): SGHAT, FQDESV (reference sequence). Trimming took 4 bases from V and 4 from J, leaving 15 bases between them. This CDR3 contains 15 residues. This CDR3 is CASSSYSVTADTQYF. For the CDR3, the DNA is TGTGCCAGCAGCTCCTATAGCGTTACAGCAGATACGCAGTATTTT.